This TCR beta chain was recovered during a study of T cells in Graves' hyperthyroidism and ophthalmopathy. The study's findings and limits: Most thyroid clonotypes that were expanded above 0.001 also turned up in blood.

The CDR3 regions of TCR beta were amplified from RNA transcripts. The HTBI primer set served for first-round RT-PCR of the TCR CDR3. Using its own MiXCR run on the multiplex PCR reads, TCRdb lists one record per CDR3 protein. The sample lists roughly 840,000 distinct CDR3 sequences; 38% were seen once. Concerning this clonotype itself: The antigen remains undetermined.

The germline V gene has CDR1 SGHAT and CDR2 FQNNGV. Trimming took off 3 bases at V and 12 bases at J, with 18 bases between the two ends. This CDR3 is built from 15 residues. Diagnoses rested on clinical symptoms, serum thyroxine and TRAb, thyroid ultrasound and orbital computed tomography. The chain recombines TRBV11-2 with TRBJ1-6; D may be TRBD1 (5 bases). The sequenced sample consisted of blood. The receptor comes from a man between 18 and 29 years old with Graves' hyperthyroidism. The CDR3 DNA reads TGTGCCAGCAGCTTGGGTCGAGGGGAGAGCTTACCCCTCCACTTT. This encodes CASSLGRGESLPLHF.